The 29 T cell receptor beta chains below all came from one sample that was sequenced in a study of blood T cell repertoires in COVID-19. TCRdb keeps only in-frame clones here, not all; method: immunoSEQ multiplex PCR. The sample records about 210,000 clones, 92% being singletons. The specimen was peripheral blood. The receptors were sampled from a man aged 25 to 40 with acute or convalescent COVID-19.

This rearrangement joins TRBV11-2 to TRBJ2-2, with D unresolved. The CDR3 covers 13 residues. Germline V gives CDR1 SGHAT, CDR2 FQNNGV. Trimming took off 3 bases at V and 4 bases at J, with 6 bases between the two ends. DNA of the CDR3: TGTGCCAGCAGCTTTTTCGGCACCGGGGAGCTGTTTTTT. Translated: CASSFFGTGELFF.

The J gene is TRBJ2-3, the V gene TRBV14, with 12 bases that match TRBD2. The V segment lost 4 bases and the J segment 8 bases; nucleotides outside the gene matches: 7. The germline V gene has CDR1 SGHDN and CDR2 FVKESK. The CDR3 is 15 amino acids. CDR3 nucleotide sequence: TGTGCCAGCAGCCCGGAACTAGCGGGAGGTCGTACGCAGTATTTT. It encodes CASSPELAGGRTQYF.

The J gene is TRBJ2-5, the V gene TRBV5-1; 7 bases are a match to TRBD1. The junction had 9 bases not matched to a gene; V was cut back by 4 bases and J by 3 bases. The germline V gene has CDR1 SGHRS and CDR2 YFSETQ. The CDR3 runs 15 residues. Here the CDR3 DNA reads TGCGCCAGCAGCCCTGGGGGACAGATAAAAGAGACCCAGTACTTC. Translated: CASSPGGQIKETQYF.

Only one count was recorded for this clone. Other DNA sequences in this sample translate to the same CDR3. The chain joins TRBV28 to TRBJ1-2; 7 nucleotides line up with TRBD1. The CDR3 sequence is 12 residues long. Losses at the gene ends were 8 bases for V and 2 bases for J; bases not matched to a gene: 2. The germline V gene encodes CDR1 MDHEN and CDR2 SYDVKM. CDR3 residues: CASRRGNYGYTF. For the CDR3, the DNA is TGTGCCAGCCGCAGGGGGAACTATGGCTACACCTTC.

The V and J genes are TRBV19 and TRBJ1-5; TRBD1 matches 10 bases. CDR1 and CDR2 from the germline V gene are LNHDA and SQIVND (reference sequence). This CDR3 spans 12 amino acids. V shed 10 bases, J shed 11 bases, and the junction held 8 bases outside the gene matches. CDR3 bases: TGTGCCACTTGGGACAGGGGACGCTCCCAGCATTTT. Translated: CATWDRGRSQHF.

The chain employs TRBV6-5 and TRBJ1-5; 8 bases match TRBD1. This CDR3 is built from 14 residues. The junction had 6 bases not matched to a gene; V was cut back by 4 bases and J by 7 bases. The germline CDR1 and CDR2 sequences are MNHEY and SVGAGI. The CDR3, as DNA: TGTGCCAGCAGTTCAGGGGGCTCTGGGCAGCCCCAGCATTTT. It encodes CASSSGGSGQPQHF.

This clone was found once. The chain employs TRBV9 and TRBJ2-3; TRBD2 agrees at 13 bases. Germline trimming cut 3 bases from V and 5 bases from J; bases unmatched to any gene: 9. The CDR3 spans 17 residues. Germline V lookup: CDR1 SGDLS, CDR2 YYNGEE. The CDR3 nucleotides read TGTGCCAGCAGCGGCGGGACTAGCGGGACGAAGTTAGATACGCAGTATTTT. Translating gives CASSGGTSGTKLDTQYF.

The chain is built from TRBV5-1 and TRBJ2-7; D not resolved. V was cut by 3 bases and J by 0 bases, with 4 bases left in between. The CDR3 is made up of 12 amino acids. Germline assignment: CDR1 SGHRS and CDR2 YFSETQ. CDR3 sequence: CASSYSSYEQYF. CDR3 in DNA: TGCGCCAGCAGCTATAGCTCCTACGAGCAGTACTTC.

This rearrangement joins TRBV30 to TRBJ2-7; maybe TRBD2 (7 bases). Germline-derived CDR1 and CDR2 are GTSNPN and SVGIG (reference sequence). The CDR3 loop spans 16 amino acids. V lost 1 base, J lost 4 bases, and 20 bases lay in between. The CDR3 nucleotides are TGTGCCTGGAGTGGGGCTGTCGGGGGGCGCGGGTACGAGCAGTACTTC. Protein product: CAWSGAVGGRGYEQYF.

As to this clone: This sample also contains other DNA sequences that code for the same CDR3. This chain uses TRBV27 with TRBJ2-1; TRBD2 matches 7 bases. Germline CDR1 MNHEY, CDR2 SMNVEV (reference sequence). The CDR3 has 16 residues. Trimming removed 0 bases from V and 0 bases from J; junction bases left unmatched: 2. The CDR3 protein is CASSLSGGSSYNEQFF. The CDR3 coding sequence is TGTGCCAGCAGTTTATCGGGGGGGAGCTCCTACAATGAGCAGTTCTTC.

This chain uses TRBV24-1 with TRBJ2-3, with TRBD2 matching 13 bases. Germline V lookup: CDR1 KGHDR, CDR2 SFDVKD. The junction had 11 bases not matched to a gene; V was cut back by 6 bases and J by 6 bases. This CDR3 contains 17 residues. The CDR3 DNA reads TGTGCCACCAGTCCTAGCCCGACTAGCGGGAGGACGGATACGCAGTATTTT. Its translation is CATSPSPTSGRTDTQYF.

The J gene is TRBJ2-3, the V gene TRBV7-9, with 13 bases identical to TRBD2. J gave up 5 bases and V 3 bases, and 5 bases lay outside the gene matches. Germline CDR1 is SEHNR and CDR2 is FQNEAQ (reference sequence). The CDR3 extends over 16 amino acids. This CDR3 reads CASSFRTSGRVDTQYF. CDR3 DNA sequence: TGTGCCAGCAGCTTCCGGACTAGCGGGAGAGTAGATACGCAGTATTTT.

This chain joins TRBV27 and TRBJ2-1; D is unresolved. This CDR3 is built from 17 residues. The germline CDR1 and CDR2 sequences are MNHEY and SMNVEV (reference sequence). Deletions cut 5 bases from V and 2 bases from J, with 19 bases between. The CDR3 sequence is CASSRPIAVGTYNEQFF. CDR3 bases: TGTGCCAGCAGTAGACCCATAGCCGTCGGAACCTACAATGAGCAGTTCTTC.

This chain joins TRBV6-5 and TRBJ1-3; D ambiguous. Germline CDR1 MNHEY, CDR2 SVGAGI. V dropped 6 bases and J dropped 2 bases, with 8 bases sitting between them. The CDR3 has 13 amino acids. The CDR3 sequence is CASSLTPGNTIYF. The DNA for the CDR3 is TGTGCCAGCAGCCTGACACCTGGAAACACCATATATTTT.

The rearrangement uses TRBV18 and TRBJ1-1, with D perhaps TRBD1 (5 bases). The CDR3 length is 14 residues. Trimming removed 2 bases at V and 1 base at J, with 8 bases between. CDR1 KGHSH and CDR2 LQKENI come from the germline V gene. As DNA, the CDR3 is TGTGCCAGCTCACCAGGCAGGGCGAACACTGAAGCTTTCTTT. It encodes CASSPGRANTEAFF.

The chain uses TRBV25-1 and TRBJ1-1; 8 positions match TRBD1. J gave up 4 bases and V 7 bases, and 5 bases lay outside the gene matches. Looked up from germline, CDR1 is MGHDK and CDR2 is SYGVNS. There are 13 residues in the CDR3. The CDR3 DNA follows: TGTGCCAGCAAGACAGGGGAAGGCACTGAAGCTTTCTTT. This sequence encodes CASKTGEGTEAFF.

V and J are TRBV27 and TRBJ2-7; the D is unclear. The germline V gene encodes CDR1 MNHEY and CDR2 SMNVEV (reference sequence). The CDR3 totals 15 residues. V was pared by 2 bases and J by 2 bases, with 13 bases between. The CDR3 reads CASSLSGYGAYEQYF. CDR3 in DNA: TGTGCCAGCAGTTTAAGTGGGTACGGAGCCTACGAGCAGTACTTC.

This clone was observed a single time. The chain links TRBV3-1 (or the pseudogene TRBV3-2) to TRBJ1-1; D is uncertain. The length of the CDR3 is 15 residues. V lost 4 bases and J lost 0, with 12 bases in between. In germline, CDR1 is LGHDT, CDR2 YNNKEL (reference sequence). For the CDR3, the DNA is TGTGCCAGCAGCCGGCAGACACTGTTGAACACTGAAGCTTTCTTT. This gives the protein CASSRQTLLNTEAFF.

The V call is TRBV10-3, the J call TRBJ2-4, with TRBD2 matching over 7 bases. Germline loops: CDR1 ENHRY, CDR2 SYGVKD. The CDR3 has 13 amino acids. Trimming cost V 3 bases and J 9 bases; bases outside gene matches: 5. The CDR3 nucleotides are TGTGCCATCAGTGATACTAGCGTAGGCATTCAGTACTTC. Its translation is CAISDTSVGIQYF.

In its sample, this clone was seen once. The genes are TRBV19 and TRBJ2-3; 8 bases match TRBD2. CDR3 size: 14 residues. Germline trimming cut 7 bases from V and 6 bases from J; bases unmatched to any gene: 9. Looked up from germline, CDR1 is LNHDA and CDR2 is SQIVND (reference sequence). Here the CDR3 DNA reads TGTGCCAGTAATCTTCGGGGGGGCCCTGATACGCAGTATTTT. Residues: CASNLRGGPDTQYF. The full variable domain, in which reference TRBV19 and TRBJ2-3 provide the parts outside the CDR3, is DGGITQSPKYLFRKEGQNVTLSCEQNLNHDAMYWYRQDPGQGLRLIYYSQIVNDFQKGDIAEGYSVSREKKESFPLTVTSAQKNPTAFYLCASNLRGGPDTQYFGPGTRLTVL.

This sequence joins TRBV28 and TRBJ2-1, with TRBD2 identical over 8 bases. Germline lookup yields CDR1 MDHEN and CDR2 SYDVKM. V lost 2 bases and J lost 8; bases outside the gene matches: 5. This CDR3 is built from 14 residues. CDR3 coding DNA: TGTGCCAGCAGTTTAAGCGGGAGCCTCGATGAGCAGTTCTTC. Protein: CASSLSGSLDEQFF.

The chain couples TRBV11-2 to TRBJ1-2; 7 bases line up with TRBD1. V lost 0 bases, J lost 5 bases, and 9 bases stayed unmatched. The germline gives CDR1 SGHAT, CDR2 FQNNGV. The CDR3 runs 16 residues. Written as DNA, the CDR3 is TGTGCCAGCAGCTTAGATCGACAACAGGGGACGTATGGCTACACCTTC. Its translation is CASSLDRQQGTYGYTF.

CDR3 amino acids: CASSLTPGQPYEQYF. Here the CDR3 DNA reads TGTGCCAGCAGTTTAACACCGGGACAGCCATACGAGCAGTACTTC. J is TRBJ2-7 and V is TRBV28; the match to TRBD1 covers 7 bases. V lost 2 bases and J lost 4; bases outside the gene matches: 8. The germline CDR1 and CDR2 sequences are MDHEN and SYDVKM. CDR3 size: 15 residues.

The CDR3 DNA reads TGTGCCAGTCAGACGGGGGGAAACACCATATATTTT. Translated: CASQTGGNTIYF. This rearrangement joins TRBV19 to TRBJ1-3, with D unresolved. Germline CDR1 and CDR2: LNHDA and SQIVND (reference sequence). The CDR3 consists of 12 residues. V lost 8 bases and J lost 4, with 9 bases in between.

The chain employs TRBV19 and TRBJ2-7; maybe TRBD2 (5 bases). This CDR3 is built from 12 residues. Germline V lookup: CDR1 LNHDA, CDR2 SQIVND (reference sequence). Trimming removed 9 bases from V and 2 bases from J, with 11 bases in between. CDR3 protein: CASGLNPYEQYF. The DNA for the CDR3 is TGTGCCAGCGGACTGAATCCCTACGAGCAGTACTTC.

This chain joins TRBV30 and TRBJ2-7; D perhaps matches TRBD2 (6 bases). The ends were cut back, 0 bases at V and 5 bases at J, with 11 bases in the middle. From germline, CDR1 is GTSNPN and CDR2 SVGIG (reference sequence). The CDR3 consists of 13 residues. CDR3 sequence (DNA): TGTGCCTGGAGTGTGATGACGGGAGACGAGCAGTACTTC. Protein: CAWSVMTGDEQYF. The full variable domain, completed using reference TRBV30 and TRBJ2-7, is SQTIHQWPATLVQPVGSPLSLECTVEGTSNPNLYWYRQAAGRGLQLLFYSVGIGQISSEVPQNLSASRPQDRQFILSSKKLLLSDSGFYLCAWSVMTGDEQYFGPGTRLTVT.

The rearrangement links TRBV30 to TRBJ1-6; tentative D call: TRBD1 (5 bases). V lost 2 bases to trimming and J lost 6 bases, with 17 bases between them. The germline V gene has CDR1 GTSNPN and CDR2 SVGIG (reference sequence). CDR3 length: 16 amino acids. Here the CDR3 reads CAWSRGLSGLNSPLHF. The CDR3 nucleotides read TGTGCCTGGAGTAGGGGACTGTCAGGACTTAATTCACCCCTCCACTTT.

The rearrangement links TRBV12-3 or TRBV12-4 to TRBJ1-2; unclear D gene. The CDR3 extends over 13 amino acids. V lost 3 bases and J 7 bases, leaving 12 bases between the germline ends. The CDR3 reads CASSFSLWAGYTF. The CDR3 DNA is TGTGCCAGCAGTTTCTCTTTATGGGCTGGCTACACCTTC.

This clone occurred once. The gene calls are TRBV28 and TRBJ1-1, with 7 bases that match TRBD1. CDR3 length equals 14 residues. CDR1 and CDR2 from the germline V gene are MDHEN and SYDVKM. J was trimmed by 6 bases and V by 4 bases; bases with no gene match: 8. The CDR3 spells CASSSTGAWAEAFF. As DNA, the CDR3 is TGTGCCAGCAGTTCTACAGGGGCGTGGGCTGAAGCTTTCTTT.